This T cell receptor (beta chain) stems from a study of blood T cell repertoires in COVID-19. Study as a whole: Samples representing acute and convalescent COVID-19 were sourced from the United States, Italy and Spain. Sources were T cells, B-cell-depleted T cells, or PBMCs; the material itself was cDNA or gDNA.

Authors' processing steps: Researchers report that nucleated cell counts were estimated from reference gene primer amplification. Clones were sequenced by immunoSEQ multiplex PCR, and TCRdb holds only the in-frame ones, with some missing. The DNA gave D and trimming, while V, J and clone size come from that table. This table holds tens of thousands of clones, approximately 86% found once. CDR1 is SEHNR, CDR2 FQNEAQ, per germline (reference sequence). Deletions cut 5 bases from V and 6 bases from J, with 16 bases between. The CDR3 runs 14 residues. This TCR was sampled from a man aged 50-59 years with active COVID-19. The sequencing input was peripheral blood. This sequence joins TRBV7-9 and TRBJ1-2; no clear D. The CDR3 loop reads CASSHIKRKNGYTF. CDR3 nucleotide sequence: TGTGCCAGCAGCCACATTAAGAGGAAGAATGGCTACACCTTC.